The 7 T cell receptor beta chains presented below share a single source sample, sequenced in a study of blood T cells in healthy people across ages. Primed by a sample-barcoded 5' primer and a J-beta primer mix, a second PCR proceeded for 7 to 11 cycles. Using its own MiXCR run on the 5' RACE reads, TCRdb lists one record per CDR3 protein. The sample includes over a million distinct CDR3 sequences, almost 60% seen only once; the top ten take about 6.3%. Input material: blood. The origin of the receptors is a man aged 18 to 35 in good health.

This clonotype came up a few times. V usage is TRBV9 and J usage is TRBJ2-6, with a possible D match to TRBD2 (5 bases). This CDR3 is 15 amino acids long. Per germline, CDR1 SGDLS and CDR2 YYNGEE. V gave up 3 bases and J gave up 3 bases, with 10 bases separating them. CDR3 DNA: TGTGCCAGCAGCGCGTCGGGATTTGGGGCCAACGTCCTGACTTTC. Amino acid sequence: CASSASGFGANVLTF.

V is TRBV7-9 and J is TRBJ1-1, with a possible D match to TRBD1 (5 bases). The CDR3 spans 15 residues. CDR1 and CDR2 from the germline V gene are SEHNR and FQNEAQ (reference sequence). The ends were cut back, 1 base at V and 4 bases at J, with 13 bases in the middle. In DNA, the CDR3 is TGTGCCAGCAGCTTAGAACCAGGGAAGACCACTGAAGCTTTCTTT. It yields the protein CASSLEPGKTTEAFF. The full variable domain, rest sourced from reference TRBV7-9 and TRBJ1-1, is DTGVSQNPRHKITKRGQNVTFRCDPISEHNRLYWYRQTLGQGPEFLTYFQNEAQLEKSRLLSDRFSAERPKGSFSTLEIQRTEQGDSAMYLCASSLEPGKTTEAFFGQGTRLTVV.

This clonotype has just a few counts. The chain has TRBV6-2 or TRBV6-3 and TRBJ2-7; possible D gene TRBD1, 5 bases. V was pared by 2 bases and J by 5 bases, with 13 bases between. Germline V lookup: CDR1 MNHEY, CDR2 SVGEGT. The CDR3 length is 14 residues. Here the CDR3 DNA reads TGTGCCAGCAGTTACGAAGGGGTTTTGGACGAGCAGTACTTC. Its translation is CASSYEGVLDEQYF.

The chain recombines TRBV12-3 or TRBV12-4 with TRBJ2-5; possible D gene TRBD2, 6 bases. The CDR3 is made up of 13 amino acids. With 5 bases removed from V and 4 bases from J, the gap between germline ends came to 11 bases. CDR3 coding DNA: TGTGCCAGCAGTGAAAGGGAGGCAGAGACCCAGTACTTC. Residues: CASSEREAETQYF.

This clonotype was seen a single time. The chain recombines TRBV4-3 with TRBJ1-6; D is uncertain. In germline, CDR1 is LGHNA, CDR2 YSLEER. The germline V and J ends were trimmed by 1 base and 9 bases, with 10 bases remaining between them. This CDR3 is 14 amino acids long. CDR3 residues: CASSQVEVVSPLHF. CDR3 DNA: TGCGCCAGCAGCCAAGTTGAAGTGGTTTCACCCCTCCACTTT.

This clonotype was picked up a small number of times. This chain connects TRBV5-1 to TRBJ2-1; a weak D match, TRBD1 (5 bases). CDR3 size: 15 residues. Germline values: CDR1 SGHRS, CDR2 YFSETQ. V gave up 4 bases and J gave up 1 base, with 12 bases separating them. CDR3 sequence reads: CASSPQGLSYNEQFF. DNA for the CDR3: TGCGCCAGCAGCCCTCAGGGTTTATCCTACAATGAGCAGTTCTTC.

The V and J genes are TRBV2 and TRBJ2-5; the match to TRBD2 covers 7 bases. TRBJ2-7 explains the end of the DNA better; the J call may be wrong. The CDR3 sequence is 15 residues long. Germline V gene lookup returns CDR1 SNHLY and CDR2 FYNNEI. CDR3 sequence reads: CASRANAAGSYEQYF. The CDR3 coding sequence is TGTGCCAGCCGGGCGAATGCAGCGGGAAGCTACGAGCAGTACTTC.